This T cell receptor beta chain derives from a study of CD39 and CD103 CD8 tumor-infiltrating T cells (dated by TCRdb to 2017 to 2018). Concerning the study at large: Repertoire comparisons were shown for an HPV-positive HNSCC, an HPV-negative HNSCC, an ovarian cancer and a melanoma patient. TCRbeta CDR3 deep sequencing compared repertoires of CD8 TIL subsets defined by CD103 and CD39 with peripheral memory CD8 T cells.

For each subset, between roughly 10,000 and 100,000 sorted cells were used for genomic DNA extraction with the DNeasy Blood and Tissue Kit. The TCRbeta V-J or V-D-J regions were sequenced and mapped through the immunoSEQ service, and coverage above 10x per sample was achieved. From the authors' description of their analysis: Analysis was restricted to productive rearrangements exported from the immunoSEQ Analyzer platform, and clonality was assessed using the 500 most abundant clones. Repertoire overlap between populations was quantified with the Morisita-Horn similarity index and the Jaccard index. Morisita-Horn similarity between CD8 T-cell subset TCR repertoires was measured in about 6 cancer patients. What TCRdb holds here is the immuneACCESS table cut down to in-frame rearrangements. Part of the clones is not present; checked against another copy, under half of the missing clones reflect an unresolved V gene, and the others are unexplained. V and J calls and clone size are as listed in that table; D and trimming were resolved from the DNA. The sample yields 6,000 to 8,500 clones; about three fifths were counted once. Around 50% of the sample belongs to the ten largest clones.

No therapy was being received by patients at the time of sample collection, although prior treatments had ranged from chemotherapy, radiotherapy, surgery and immunotherapy to none. After thawing, cells were enriched for T lymphocytes using a negative-selection kit, with EpCAM beads added for tumor-infiltrating lymphocytes. Memory CD8 T cells were sorted using a CD8+CD4-CD45RA- gate, without regard to whether the cells expressed CCR7. Before analysis, peripheral blood mononuclear cells were isolated on a Ficoll-Paque PLUS gradient and cryopreserved. Populations were sorted on a FACSAria II to more than 97% purity, and the cell pellets were frozen for TCR sequencing without being cultured. CDR1 and CDR2 are read off the germline V gene (reference sequence) as SEHNR and FQNEAQ. V was cut back by 5 bases and J by 0 bases, leaving a gap of 13 bases between them. Its CDR3 holds 15 amino acids, cysteine through phenylalanine. Of all the DNA, just the CDR3 is kept, 45 bases in frame from base 1.

The table lists this clone with a count of one. What this receptor recognizes is not known. The input lacks base qualities; no much larger clone sits a single base away. The research as a whole found: DP CD8 TILs appeared more oligoclonal than DN and SP CD8 TILs and blood memory CD8 T cells, with top 30 clonotypes covering 56-86%. DP TIL clonotypes were rarely found in blood or uninvolved lymph node, whereas DN TIL clonotypes largely overlapped peripheral memory CD8 repertoires.

The rearrangement combines TRBV7-9 with TRBJ2-5; the D segment cannot be called with confidence. The sample consisted of CD8+ T cells sorted from blood. This specimen's cell subset or site label, per the study, means: total memory CD8 T cells (CD45RA-CCR7+/-) from blood or uninvolved lymph node. The TCR was taken from a human donor with head and neck squamous cell carcinoma. The CDR3 region has the sequence CASSPAWVHQETQYF. The DNA reads TGTGCCAGCAGCCCAGCGTGGGTGCACCAAGAGACCCAGTACTTC.